These T cell receptor beta chains were read from a single sample in a study of CD8 T cells in ankylosing spondylitis. One entry per CDR3 protein, called by TCRdb with MiXCR from the 5' RACE reads. This sample carries under 850,000 distinct CDR3 sequences, around 20% of them seen once, and the ten largest clones take about 20%. The sequenced material came from blood, either unsorted or a sorted T cell fraction (not recorded which). The receptors stem from a male donor with ankylosing spondylitis. Both conserved end residues are part of each CDR3. The D gene is left open where the match is weak. Not every row has a clone size; where given, it reads once, few, many or a size class.

>TRBD1|TRBV28|15|few|TRBJ2-4
TGTGCCAGCAGTTCCTCCGGGACAGCAAAAGGAATTCAGTACTTC
CASSSSGTAKGIQYF
>TRBD1|TRBV28|13|many|TRBJ1-2
TGTGCCAGCAGTTTGCTGACAGGGGATGGCTACACCTTC
CASSLLTGDGYTF
>TRBD2|TRBV4-2|16|-|TRBJ2-5
TGTGCCAGCAGCCAAGTGGCGGGACTAGCGGCGCAGACCCAGTACTTC
CASSQVAGLAAQTQYF
>-|TRBV12-3/TRBV12-4|14|-|TRBJ1-1
TGTGCCAGCAGCCAAAGTGTTATGAACACTGAAGCTTTCTTT
CASSQSVMNTEAFF
>-|TRBV7-8|14|few|TRBJ2-7
TGTGCCAGCAGCTCTCAACAGGATGTCTACGAGCAGTACTTC
CASSSQQDVYEQYF
>-|TRBV25-1|19|-|TRBJ1-4
TGTGCCAGCAGCGGGGTACGGGGCCGGGGGAGAGGGTCTAATGAAAAACTGTTTTTT
CASSGVRGRGRGSNEKLFF
>TRBD2|TRBV5-5|15|-|TRBJ2-1
TGTGCCAGCAGCGCCGGGACTAGCGACTACAATGAGCAGTTCTTC
CASSAGTSDYNEQFF
>-|TRBV12-3/TRBV12-4|13|few|TRBJ2-2
TGTGCCAGCGGGGCAGGAGTGTTCGGGGAGCTGTTTTTT
CASGAGVFGELFF
>-|TRBV12-3/TRBV12-4|14|many|TRBJ2-7
TGTGCCAGCAGTTCATCGACAGTCTCCTACGAGCAGTACTTC
CASSSSTVSYEQYF
>TRBD2|TRBV20-1|15|many|TRBJ2-1
TGCAGTGCTAGAGATCCAGCGGGAGTTCACAATGAGCAGTTCTTC
CSARDPAGVHNEQFF